The 19 T cell receptor beta chains below were found in one sample sequenced in a study of T cell repertoires in cytomegalovirus infection. TCRdb reprocessed the reads via MiXCR and lists one record per CDR3 protein. There are nearly 650,000 distinct CDR3 sequences in the sample; approximately 25% occur only once, and less than 9.5% lies in the top ten. The specimen sequenced was CD8+ T cells from PBMCs. The receptors stem from a human donor in good health (CMV status not recorded). Some clones in this sample may be carry-over from other donors' samples.

The J gene is TRBJ2-1, the V gene TRBV6-2 or TRBV6-3; 7 bases line up with TRBD2. J was trimmed by 2 bases and V by 5 bases; bases with no gene match: 15. This CDR3 contains 18 residues. Germline CDR1 MNHEY, CDR2 SVGEGT. The DNA of the CDR3 is TGTGCCAGCAGTCCCATCGCTTGGCTAGCGGCTCCCTACAATGAGCAGTTCTTC. Translating gives CASSPIAWLAAPYNEQFF.

Many counts were recorded for this clonotype. This chain links TRBV7-6 with TRBJ1-1; D call uncertain. The V end was cut by 5 bases, the J end by 5 bases, with 15 bases between. Germline CDR1 and CDR2: SGHVS and FNYEAQ. The CDR3 runs to 14 residues. The chain's CDR3 is CASSQEEGETEAFF. In DNA form, the CDR3 reads TGTGCCAGCAGCCAGGAGGAGGGAGAGACTGAAGCTTTCTTT.

This clonotype was counted only a few times. The chain links TRBV5-1 to TRBJ1-2; TRBD1 is a possible D gene (5 bases). This CDR3 region has 12 residues. Germline V gene sequence: CDR1 SGHRS, CDR2 YFSETQ. Trimming cost V 4 bases and J 8 bases, with 12 bases left between them. CDR3 region: CASSPSQGGYTF. CDR3 coding DNA: TGCGCCAGCAGCCCCTCGCAGGGCGGCTACACCTTC.

This clonotype occurred many times. This chain uses TRBV28 with TRBJ2-1; weak D call: TRBD1 (5 bases). V lost 3 bases to trimming and J lost 6 bases, with 9 bases between them. The CDR3 is made up of 13 amino acids. Germline lookup yields CDR1 MDHEN and CDR2 SYDVKM. The CDR3 is CASSFPGFNEQFF. The CDR3 region has the DNA TGTGCCAGCAGTTTCCCAGGGTTCAATGAGCAGTTCTTC.

This clonotype showed up just a few times. The rearrangement links TRBV29-1 to TRBJ1-1; D is perhaps TRBD1 (5 bases). The CDR3 extends over 12 amino acids. Trimming took off 7 bases at V and 4 bases at J, with 13 bases between the two ends. Looked up from germline, CDR1 is SQVTM and CDR2 is ANQGSEA. As DNA, the CDR3 is TGCAGCGCTGAGGGGCGGGGCACTGAAGCTTTCTTT. Its protein product is CSAEGRGTEAFF.

The chain carries TRBV5-6 and TRBJ2-1; D might be TRBD2 (6 bases). The CDR3 spans 14 residues. The germline V gene encodes CDR1 SGHDT and CDR2 YYEEEE. Deletions cut 4 bases from V and 8 bases from J, with 16 bases between. CDR3 sequence: CASSAGPPADEQFF. Here the CDR3 DNA reads TGTGCCAGCAGCGCGGGACCCCCAGCCGATGAGCAGTTCTTC.

This clonotype was seen ten or more times. The chain links TRBV12-3 or TRBV12-4 to TRBJ2-1, with TRBD2 matching over 8 bases. The CDR3 runs to 16 residues. J gave up 2 bases and V 6 bases, and 9 bases lay outside the gene matches. CDR3 region: CASSPAGGPTYNEQFF. CDR3 DNA sequence: TGTGCCAGCAGCCCTGCGGGGGGACCCACCTACAATGAGCAGTTCTTC.

This sequence joins TRBV20-1 and TRBJ1-2, with D perhaps TRBD1 (6 bases). Germline CDR1 reads DFQATT; CDR2 reads SNEGSKA (reference sequence). This CDR3 is 13 amino acids long. The germline V and J ends were trimmed by 7 bases and 0 bases, with 12 bases remaining between them. This CDR3 reads CSVPTGSNYGYTF. The DNA of the CDR3 is TGCAGTGTCCCGACAGGATCTAACTATGGCTACACCTTC.

The J gene is TRBJ2-7, the V gene TRBV5-4; perhaps TRBD1 as D (6 bases). Trimming stripped 2 bases from V and 4 bases from J, with 19 bases between. CDR1 and CDR2 from the germline V gene are SGHNT and YYREEE (reference sequence). The CDR3 consists of 16 residues. The CDR3 here is CASSFLPGRGSYEQYV. The CDR3 DNA follows: TGTGCCAGCAGCTTTCTTCCGGGCAGGGGTTCATACGAGCAGTACGTC.

This clonotype was seen repeatedly, ten times or more. The chain employs TRBV7-9 and TRBJ1-6, with a weak D call TRBD1 (5 bases). The CDR3 consists of 15 residues. V shed 4 bases and J shed 7 bases, with 14 bases lying between them. The V gene's germline CDR1 is SEHNR and CDR2 FQNEAQ (reference sequence). This chain's CDR3 is CASSSGSGRNSPLHF. The CDR3 DNA sequence: TGTGCCAGCAGCTCTGGGTCGGGACGGAATTCACCCCTCCACTTT.

This clonotype has only a few counts. The rearrangement joins TRBV20-1 to TRBJ2-3, with TRBD1 matching over 8 bases. The CDR3 contains 18 residues. In germline, CDR1 is DFQATT, CDR2 SNEGSKA (reference sequence). J lost 0 bases, V lost 3 bases, and 14 bases had no gene match. The CDR3 here is CSASRWAPTGESTDTQYF. In nucleotides, the CDR3 is TGCAGTGCTAGTCGGTGGGCCCCGACAGGGGAAAGCACAGATACGCAGTATTTT.

This clonotype was detected ten times or more. This chain connects TRBV7-9 to TRBJ1-2; the D gene is possibly TRBD1 (5 bases). The CDR3 loop spans 13 amino acids. Germline values: CDR1 SEHNR, CDR2 FQNEAQ (reference sequence). Trimming removed 5 bases from V and 5 bases from J, with 12 bases in between. The CDR3 DNA reads TGTGCCAGCAGCGCGACAGCCGGATATGGCTACACCTTC. Its protein is CASSATAGYGYTF.

This clonotype turned up a few times. This rearrangement joins TRBV6-4 to TRBJ2-1, with unresolved D. The germline V and J ends were trimmed by 0 bases and 7 bases, with 4 bases remaining between them. In germline, CDR1 is MRHNA, CDR2 SNTAGT. The CDR3 is made up of 12 amino acids. Here the CDR3 reads CASSDSNNEQFF. The DNA for the CDR3 is TGTGCCAGCAGTGACTCGAATAATGAGCAGTTCTTC.

Note on this clonotype: A single base separates this from a much larger clone, so it may be a read error. The V call is TRBV12-5, the J call TRBJ1-1; D is possibly TRBD1 (6 bases). The V gene's germline CDR1 is LGHNT and CDR2 FRNRAP. The CDR3 has 13 residues. The DNA for the CDR3 is TGTGCTAGTGGTGTCTCACAGGGCTCCCTTTACCTCTTT. Its protein product is CASGVSQGSLYLF.

Concerning this clonotype itself: A read error may produce the germline difference seen at one junction end. The chain couples TRBV29-1 to TRBJ2-4; TRBD2 agrees at 7 bases. Germline assignment: CDR1 SQVTM and CDR2 ANQGSEA. CDR3 length equals 12 residues. This CDR3 reads CSAEGGNNIQYF. Here the CDR3 DNA reads TGTAGCGCTGAGGGAGGGAATAACATTCAGTACTTC.

The chain is built from TRBV28 and TRBJ2-7, with D perhaps TRBD2 (6 bases). Between the trimmed V and J ends, which lost 3 bases and 5 bases, there was a span of 11 bases. Germline CDR1 and CDR2: MDHEN and SYDVKM. The CDR3 has 13 residues. The CDR3 DNA follows: TGTGCCAGCAGTTTCCTTGGCGGGGACGAGCAGTACGTC. This codes for CASSFLGGDEQYV.

The table lists this clonotype with a few counts. This sequence joins TRBV6-2 or TRBV6-3 and TRBJ2-7; 8 nucleotides line up with TRBD2. CDR1 is MNHEY, CDR2 SVGEGT, per germline. V shed 6 bases, J shed 2 bases, and the junction held 6 bases outside the gene matches. The CDR3 contains 14 residues. The CDR3 region has the DNA TGTGCCAGCAGCCTTCGGGAGGGGGCCTACGAGCAGTACGTC. Its translation is CASSLREGAYEQYV.

This clonotype was seen a few times. V is TRBV20-1 and J is TRBJ2-1; tentatively, D is TRBD1 (5 bases). The CDR3 runs 20 residues. V lost 0 bases and J 4 bases, leaving 28 bases between the germline ends. CDR1 DFQATT and CDR2 SNEGSKA come from the germline V gene (reference sequence). CDR3 residues: CSARDDGSWTPKRLYNEQFF. Here the CDR3 DNA reads TGCAGTGCTAGAGATGATGGGTCGTGGACACCTAAACGACTTTACAATGAGCAGTTCTTC.

This clonotype was seen more than once but under ten times. The chain couples TRBV6-1 to TRBJ1-5; the match to TRBD1 covers 9 bases. The CDR3 totals 15 residues. Germline CDR1 MNHNS, CDR2 SASEGT. V lost 6 bases to trimming and J lost 4 bases; unmatched junction nucleotides: 7. This chain's CDR3 is CASSLIGTGNQPQHF. CDR3 coding DNA: TGTGCCAGCAGCCTCATAGGGACAGGGAATCAGCCCCAGCATTTT.